Listed below are T cell receptor beta chains from one sample, sequenced in a study of blood T cell repertoires in COVID-19. Clones were sequenced by immunoSEQ multiplex PCR, and TCRdb holds only the in-frame ones, with some missing. The sample consists of approximately 120,000 clones, over 60% of them appearing once. Material for sequencing was peripheral blood. The receptor source for this set is a human donor in a cohort sampled during active or convalescent COVID-19. CDR3s include the opening cysteine and the closing phenylalanine or tryptophan. The order of the fields is clone size, J gene, V gene, D gene, CDR3 protein, CDR3 DNA. D genes are given only for firm matches. Rows give clone size only sometimes, using once, few, many, or a class for an expanded clone.

clone_size: many
j_call: TRBJ1-2
v_call: TRBV28
d_call: NA
cdr3_aa: CASSTQGFGYTF
cdr3_nt: TGTGCCAGCAGTACACAGGGTTTTGGCTACACCTTC

clone_size: NA
j_call: TRBJ1-6
v_call: TRBV27
d_call: TRBD1
cdr3_aa: CASRTGGSYNSPLHF
cdr3_nt: TGTGCCAGCAGAACAGGGGGCTCCTATAATTCACCCCTCCACTTT

clone_size: NA
j_call: TRBJ1-6
v_call: TRBV5-4
d_call: NA
cdr3_aa: CASSFVSPSSYNSPLHF
cdr3_nt: TGTGCCAGCAGCTTCGTTAGTCCTAGCTCCTATAATTCACCCCTCCACTTT

clone_size: NA
j_call: TRBJ2-7
v_call: TRBV9
d_call: TRBD1
cdr3_aa: CASSQQGYEQYF
cdr3_nt: TGTGCCAGCAGCCAACAGGGGTACGAGCAGTACTTC

clone_size: few
j_call: TRBJ1-2
v_call: TRBV11-1
d_call: NA
cdr3_aa: CASSFPAGGVGYTF
cdr3_nt: TGTGCCAGCAGCTTTCCGGCCGGCGGGGTAGGCTACACCTTC

clone_size: NA
j_call: TRBJ2-1
v_call: TRBV12-3/TRBV12-4
d_call: TRBD1
cdr3_aa: CASRGGTGEFF
cdr3_nt: TGTGCCAGCAGGGGTGGGACAGGGGAGTTCTTC

clone_size: few
j_call: TRBJ1-5
v_call: TRBV19
d_call: TRBD1
cdr3_aa: CASSSGTGGALLNQPQHF
cdr3_nt: TGTGCCAGTAGCTCCGGGACAGGGGGCGCCTTGCTCAATCAGCCCCAGCATTTT

clone_size: NA
j_call: TRBJ2-7
v_call: TRBV7-2
d_call: NA
cdr3_aa: CASSFSTGQQLAQYF
cdr3_nt: TGTGCCAGCAGCTTCTCAACAGGGCAGCAGCTAGCGCAGTACTTC

clone_size: NA
j_call: TRBJ2-7
v_call: TRBV10-3
d_call: NA
cdr3_aa: CASGIHGEQYF
cdr3_nt: TGTGCCTCCGGGATCCACGGCGAGCAGTACTTC

clone_size: NA
j_call: TRBJ1-5
v_call: TRBV19
d_call: NA
cdr3_aa: CASSIVQGVSNQPQHF
cdr3_nt: TGTGCCAGTAGTATAGTACAAGGAGTCAGCAATCAGCCCCAGCATTTT

clone_size: NA
j_call: TRBJ1-1
v_call: TRBV6-2/TRBV6-3
d_call: NA
cdr3_aa: CASSLQGTAFF
cdr3_nt: TGTGCCAGCAGCCTGCAGGGTACAGCTTTCTTT

clone_size: NA
j_call: TRBJ2-1
v_call: TRBV27
d_call: TRBD2
cdr3_aa: CASSLVAGGYNEQFF
cdr3_nt: TGTGCCAGCAGTTTGGTAGCGGGAGGCTACAATGAGCAGTTCTTC

clone_size: once
j_call: TRBJ2-3
v_call: TRBV7-8
d_call: NA
cdr3_aa: CASSPRDSAFTDTQYF
cdr3_nt: TGTGCCAGCAGCCCGCGGGACTCCGCATTTACAGATACGCAGTATTTT

clone_size: few
j_call: TRBJ1-6
v_call: TRBV10-3
d_call: NA
cdr3_aa: CAISEGGSSYNSPLHF
cdr3_nt: TGTGCCATCAGTGAAGGGGGTAGCTCCTATAATTCACCCCTCCACTTT

clone_size: NA
j_call: TRBJ2-7
v_call: TRBV27
d_call: TRBD1
cdr3_aa: CASSYGTAYEQYF
cdr3_nt: TGTGCCAGCAGCTACGGGACAGCCTACGAGCAGTACTTC

clone_size: NA
j_call: TRBJ2-1
v_call: TRBV19
d_call: NA
cdr3_aa: CASSILGTPGEQFF
cdr3_nt: TGTGCCAGTAGTATCCTCGGGACTCCGGGGGAGCAGTTCTTC

clone_size: NA
j_call: TRBJ2-1
v_call: TRBV29-1
d_call: NA
cdr3_aa: CSAQDQRSYNEQFF
cdr3_nt: TGCAGCGCCCAAGACCAGCGCTCCTACAATGAGCAGTTCTTC

clone_size: NA
j_call: TRBJ1-3
v_call: TRBV7-2
d_call: NA
cdr3_aa: CASSPETDRNTIYF
cdr3_nt: TGTGCCAGCAGCCCCGAGACAGATAGAAACACCATATATTTT

clone_size: NA
j_call: TRBJ1-3
v_call: TRBV4-1
d_call: NA
cdr3_aa: CASGARVGNTIYF
cdr3_nt: TGCGCCAGCGGAGCGCGAGTTGGAAACACCATATATTTT

clone_size: NA
j_call: TRBJ1-5
v_call: TRBV19
d_call: NA
cdr3_aa: CASSIDSTDQPQHF
cdr3_nt: TGTGCCAGTAGTATAGATAGTACCGATCAGCCCCAGCATTTT

clone_size: NA
j_call: TRBJ1-5
v_call: TRBV27
d_call: NA
cdr3_aa: CASRKLVTGPQHF
cdr3_nt: TGTGCCAGCAGAAAACTAGTAACGGGCCCTCAGCATTTT

clone_size: once
j_call: TRBJ2-3
v_call: TRBV10-3
d_call: TRBD2
cdr3_aa: CAISDSGLAGGLDTQYF
cdr3_nt: TGTGCCATCAGTGATTCCGGACTAGCGGGGGGCTTAGATACGCAGTATTTT

clone_size: NA
j_call: TRBJ2-7
v_call: TRBV7-2
d_call: NA
cdr3_aa: CASSLGRSYEQYF
cdr3_nt: TGTGCCAGCAGCTTAGGCCGGTCCTACGAGCAGTACTTC

clone_size: NA
j_call: TRBJ2-1
v_call: TRBV27
d_call: TRBD1
cdr3_aa: CASKNHRGGNEQFF
cdr3_nt: TGTGCCAGCAAAAACCACAGGGGTGGTAATGAGCAGTTCTTC

clone_size: NA
j_call: TRBJ2-5
v_call: TRBV28
d_call: NA
cdr3_aa: CASRNADSQETQYF
cdr3_nt: TGTGCCAGCAGGAACGCGGACAGCCAAGAGACCCAGTACTTC

clone_size: NA
j_call: TRBJ2-7
v_call: TRBV2
d_call: TRBD1
cdr3_aa: CASTPGDRLSYEQYF
cdr3_nt: TGTGCCAGCACCCCCGGGGACAGACTCTCCTACGAGCAGTACTTC

clone_size: once
j_call: TRBJ1-4
v_call: TRBV4-3
d_call: NA
cdr3_aa: CASSQDRLLYKEKLFF
cdr3_nt: TGCGCCAGCAGCCAAGATCGCCTTTTATACAAGGAAAAACTGTTTTTT

clone_size: NA
j_call: TRBJ2-5
v_call: TRBV2
d_call: NA
cdr3_aa: CASSELRETQYF
cdr3_nt: TGTGCCAGCAGTGAATTGCGGGAGACCCAGTACTTC

clone_size: NA
j_call: TRBJ1-6
v_call: TRBV11-2
d_call: TRBD1
cdr3_aa: CASSFGTGTGNSPLHF
cdr3_nt: TGTGCCAGCAGCTTTGGGACCGGGACAGGGAATTCACCCCTCCACTTT

clone_size: NA
j_call: TRBJ1-1
v_call: TRBV24-1
d_call: NA
cdr3_aa: CATARDTTEAFF
cdr3_nt: TGTGCCACCGCCCGGGATACCACTGAAGCTTTCTTT

clone_size: NA
j_call: TRBJ2-1
v_call: TRBV19
d_call: TRBD2
cdr3_aa: CAVGLAAYNEQFF
cdr3_nt: TGTGCCGTCGGGCTAGCGGCCTACAATGAGCAGTTCTTC

clone_size: NA
j_call: TRBJ2-5
v_call: TRBV19
d_call: NA
cdr3_aa: CASSHRTGNQETQYF
cdr3_nt: TGTGCCAGTAGTCACCGAACAGGGAACCAAGAGACCCAGTACTTC

clone_size: NA
j_call: TRBJ2-7
v_call: TRBV19
d_call: NA
cdr3_aa: CASSIATMRAIHEQYF
cdr3_nt: TGTGCCAGTAGTATAGCAACCATGAGGGCAATCCACGAGCAGTACTTC

clone_size: NA
j_call: TRBJ2-7
v_call: TRBV5-1
d_call: NA
cdr3_aa: CASSTGQTYEQYF
cdr3_nt: TGCGCCAGCAGCACCGGACAGACCTACGAGCAGTACTTC

clone_size: NA
j_call: TRBJ1-2
v_call: TRBV14
d_call: NA
cdr3_aa: CASSQDRGVHGYTF
cdr3_nt: TGTGCCAGCAGCCAAGACAGGGGTGTTCATGGCTACACCTTC

clone_size: NA
j_call: TRBJ2-7
v_call: TRBV7-2
d_call: NA
cdr3_aa: CASSPGLYEQYF
cdr3_nt: TGTGCCAGCAGTCCAGGGTTATACGAGCAGTACTTC

clone_size: once
j_call: TRBJ2-1
v_call: TRBV24-1
d_call: TRBD1
cdr3_aa: CATNPTGASHGEQFF
cdr3_nt: TGTGCCACCAACCCGACAGGGGCCTCACATGGTGAGCAGTTCTTC

clone_size: NA
j_call: TRBJ2-1
v_call: TRBV11-2
d_call: NA
cdr3_aa: CASSFTAGNNEQFF
cdr3_nt: TGTGCCAGCAGCTTTACGGCGGGTAACAATGAGCAGTTCTTC

clone_size: few
j_call: TRBJ2-2
v_call: TRBV10-1
d_call: NA
cdr3_aa: CASRGVTGELFF
cdr3_nt: TGCGCCAGCAGAGGGGTAACCGGGGAGCTGTTTTTT